This section outlines one T cell receptor (beta chain) sequence together with its context. This clone was counted between two and nine times. Which antigen it targets is not known. No much larger clonotype is one base removed from it; base qualities were not supplied. TCRbeta CDR3 regions were amplified from genomic DNA by means of the immunoSEQ Assay, a bias-controlled multiplex PCR. As for how the authors treated the data: The number of nucleated cells in each sample was estimated from the amplification of reference gene primers within the assay. To quantify the absolute abundance of each unique TCRbeta CDR3 rearrangement, sequence reads were collapsed and filtered. For each sample, productive Simpson clonality was calculated as the square root of Simpson's diversity index over productive rearrangements. TCRdb limited this immuneACCESS table to in-frame rearrangements with V and J called. A share of clones is missing; checked studies link under half to unresolved V genes, and the rest is unexplained. V and J calls and clone size are given by that table; D and trimming were obtained from the DNA. Within this sample are fewer than 95,000 clones, with approximately 74% of them counted one time only. Roughly 4% of the sample comes from the top ten.

In Seattle, one collaborating source enrolled patients while the infection was active and tracked those patients longitudinally over the course of disease. Whole blood was collected in K2EDTA tubes by collaborating institutions according to the institutions' own protocols. For TCRbeta analysis, collaborators shipped samples as frozen whole blood, isolated PBMCs, or DNA extracted from either of those sample types. The entry originates in a study of blood T cell repertoires in COVID-19 (TCRdb year 2020). For the wider study: Samples from collaborators originated in the United States, Italy and Spain and spanned both the acute and convalescent phases of COVID-19. Deeply sampled blood TCRbeta repertoires from subjects exposed to, actively infected with, or recovered from COVID-19 were included in the dataset. The sample metadata nearly always contained a de-identified subject ID, COVID-19 status, age in years and sex. The repertoires were released in a freely available public database intended as a resource for research on the immune response to SARS-CoV-2. The samples were drawn from the first 160 participants of the ongoing ImmuneRACE study and from 950 to 1,500 subjects provided by 6 global collaborators. HLA class I and class II types, where available, came from metadata supplied by the sample provider rather than from assay-based typing. The prospective study material was composed of cDNA or gDNA derived from T cells, B-cell-depleted T cells, or PBMCs.

Counted from cysteine to phenylalanine, this CDR3 has 13 amino acids. The CDR3 DNA has 39 bases and is translated from base 1. CDR1 SGDLS and CDR2 YYNGEE are derived from the germline V gene. Study-wide findings and limitations: The quantity of clinical and demographic metadata differed by source and by participant and was supplied without curation.

The sequence derives from a man between 70 and 80 years old with COVID-19, enrolled during active disease. The specimen sequenced was peripheral blood. The V gene is TRBV9 and the J gene is TRBJ2-7; the D gene is not confidently resolved. This receptor has the CDR3 CSPECLSHYEQYF. At the DNA level, the sequence is TGTTCGCCGGAGTGCCTTTCCCACTACGAGCAGTACTTC.